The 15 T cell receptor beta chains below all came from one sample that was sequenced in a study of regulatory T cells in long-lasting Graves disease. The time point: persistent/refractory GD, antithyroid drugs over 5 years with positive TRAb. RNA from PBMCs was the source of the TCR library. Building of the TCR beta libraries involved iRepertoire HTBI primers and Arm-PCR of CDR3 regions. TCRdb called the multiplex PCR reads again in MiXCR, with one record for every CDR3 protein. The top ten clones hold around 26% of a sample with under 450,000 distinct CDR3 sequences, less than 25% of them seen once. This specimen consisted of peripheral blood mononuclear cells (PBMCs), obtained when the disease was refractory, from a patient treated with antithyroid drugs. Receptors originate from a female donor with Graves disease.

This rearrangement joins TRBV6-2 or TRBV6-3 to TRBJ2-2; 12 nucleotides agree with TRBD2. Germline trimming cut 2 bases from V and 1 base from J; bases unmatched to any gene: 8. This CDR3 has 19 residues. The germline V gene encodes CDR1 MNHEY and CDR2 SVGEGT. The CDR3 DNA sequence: TGTGCCAGCAGTTACCCCCTAGCGGGAGGGATAAAGAACACCGGGGAGCTGTTTTTT. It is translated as CASSYPLAGGIKNTGELFF.

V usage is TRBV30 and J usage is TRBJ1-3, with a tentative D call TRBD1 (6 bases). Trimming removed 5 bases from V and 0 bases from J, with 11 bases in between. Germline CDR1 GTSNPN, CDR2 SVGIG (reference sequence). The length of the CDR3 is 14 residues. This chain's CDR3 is CAWSTGNSGNTIYF. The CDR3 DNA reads TGTGCCTGGTCTACAGGGAACTCTGGAAACACCATATATTTT.

CDR3 sequence (DNA): TGTGCCAGCAGCTACCCGGTCGACTTAGCGGGATATCGGAACACCGGGGAGCTGTTTTTT. Protein product: CASSYPVDLAGYRNTGELFF. This chain joins TRBV7-9 and TRBJ2-2; 8 positions agree with TRBD2. The CDR3 has 20 residues. V lost 4 bases and J lost 1; bases outside the gene matches: 17. Germline V gene lookup returns CDR1 SEHNR and CDR2 FQNEAQ (reference sequence). Using reference TRBV7-9 and TRBJ2-2 for the parts outside the CDR3, the full variable domain is DTGVSQNPRHKITKRGQNVTFRCDPISEHNRLYWYRQTLGQGPEFLTYFQNEAQLEKSRLLSDRFSAERPKGSFSTLEIQRTEQGDSAMYLCASSYPVDLAGYRNTGELFFGEGSRLTVL.

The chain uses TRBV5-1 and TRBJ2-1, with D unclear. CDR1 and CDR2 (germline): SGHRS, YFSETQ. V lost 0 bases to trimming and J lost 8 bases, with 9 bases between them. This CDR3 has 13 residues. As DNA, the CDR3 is TGCGCCAGCAGCTTGGTCTTCTCTCATGAGCAGTTCTTC. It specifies CASSLVFSHEQFF.

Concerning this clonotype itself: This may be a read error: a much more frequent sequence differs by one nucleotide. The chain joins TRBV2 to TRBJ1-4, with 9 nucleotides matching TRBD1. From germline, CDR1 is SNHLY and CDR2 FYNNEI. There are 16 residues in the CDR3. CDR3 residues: CASSPGQGTGNEKVFF. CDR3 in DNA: TGTGCCAGCAGTCCGGGACAGGGTACGGGGAATGAAAAAGTGTTTTTT.

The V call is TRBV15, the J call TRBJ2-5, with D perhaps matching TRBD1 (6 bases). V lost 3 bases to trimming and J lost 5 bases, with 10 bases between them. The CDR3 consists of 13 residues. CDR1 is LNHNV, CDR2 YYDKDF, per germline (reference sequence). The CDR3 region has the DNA TGTGCCACCAGCAGGGGGGCTGGGGAGACCCAGTACTTC. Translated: CATSRGAGETQYF.

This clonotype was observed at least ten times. The CDR3 sequence: CSALGSSGELFF. The CDR3 DNA sequence: TGCAGTGCCCTAGGGTCGAGCGGGGAGCTGTTTTTT. The V call is TRBV20-1, the J call TRBJ2-2, with D uncertain. The CDR3 extends over 12 amino acids. Germline values: CDR1 DFQATT, CDR2 SNEGSKA (reference sequence). The ends were cut back, 6 bases at V and 7 bases at J, with 12 bases in the middle.

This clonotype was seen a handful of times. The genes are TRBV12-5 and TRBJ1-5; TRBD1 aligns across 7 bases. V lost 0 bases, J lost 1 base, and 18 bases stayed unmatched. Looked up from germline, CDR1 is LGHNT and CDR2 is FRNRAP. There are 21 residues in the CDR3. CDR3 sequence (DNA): TGTGCTAGTGGTTTGGTATGTTTTTCGGACAGGCGTCTTCTCAGCAATCAGCCCCAGCATTTT. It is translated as CASGLVCFSDRRLLSNQPQHF.

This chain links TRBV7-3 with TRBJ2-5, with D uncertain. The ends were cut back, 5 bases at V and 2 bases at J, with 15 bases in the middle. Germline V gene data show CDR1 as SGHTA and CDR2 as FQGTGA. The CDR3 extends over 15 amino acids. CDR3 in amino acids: CASSPSTGTQETQYF. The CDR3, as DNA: TGTGCCAGCAGCCCATCTACGGGTACTCAAGAGACCCAGTACTTC.

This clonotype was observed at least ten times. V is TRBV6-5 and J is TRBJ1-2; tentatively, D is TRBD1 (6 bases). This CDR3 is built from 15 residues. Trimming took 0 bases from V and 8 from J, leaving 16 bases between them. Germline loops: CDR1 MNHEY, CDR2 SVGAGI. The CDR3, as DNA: TGTGCCAGCAGTTACTCGCAGGGGTTCCCTCGAGGCTACACCTTC. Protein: CASSYSQGFPRGYTF.

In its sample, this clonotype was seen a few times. CDR3: CASSGTSSYEQYF. The CDR3 region has the DNA TGTGCCAGCAGCGGGACGTCCTCCTACGAGCAGTACTTC. This sequence joins TRBV7-9 and TRBJ2-7, with D perhaps assigned TRBD1 or TRBD2 (5 bases each). The germline V and J ends were trimmed by 5 bases and 0 bases, with 8 bases remaining between them. In germline, CDR1 is SEHNR, CDR2 FQNEAQ (reference sequence). CDR3 length equals 13 residues.

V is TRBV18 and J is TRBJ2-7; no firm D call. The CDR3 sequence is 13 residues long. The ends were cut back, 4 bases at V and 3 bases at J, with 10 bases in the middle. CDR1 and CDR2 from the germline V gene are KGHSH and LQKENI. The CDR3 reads CASSHPAVYEQYF. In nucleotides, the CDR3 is TGTGCCAGCTCACACCCCGCTGTCTACGAGCAGTACTTC.

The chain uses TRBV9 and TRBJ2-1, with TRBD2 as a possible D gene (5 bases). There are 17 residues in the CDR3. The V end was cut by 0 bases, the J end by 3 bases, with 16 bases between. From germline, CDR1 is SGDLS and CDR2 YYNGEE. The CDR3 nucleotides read TGTGCCAGCAGCGTAGGTGCGGAGCGGCGAATCTACAATGAGCAGTTCTTC. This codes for CASSVGAERRIYNEQFF. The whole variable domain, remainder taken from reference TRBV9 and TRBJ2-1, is DSGVTQTPKHLITATGQRVTLRCSPRSGDLSVYWYQQSLDQGLQFLIQYYNGEERAKGNILERFSAQQFPDLHSELNLSSLELGDSALYFCASSVGAERRIYNEQFFGPGTRLTVL.

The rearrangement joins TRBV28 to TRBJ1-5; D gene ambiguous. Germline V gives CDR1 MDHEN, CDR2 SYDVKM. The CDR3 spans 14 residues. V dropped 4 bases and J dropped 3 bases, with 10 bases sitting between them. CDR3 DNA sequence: TGTGCCAGCAGTTACGGCCTATCCAATCAGCCCCAGCATTTT. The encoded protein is CASSYGLSNQPQHF. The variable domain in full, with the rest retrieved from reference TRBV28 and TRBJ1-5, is DVKVTQSSRYLVKRTGEKVFLECVQDMDHENMFWYRQDPGLGLRLIYFSYDVKMKEKGDIPEGYSVSREKKERFSLILESASTNQTSMYLCASSYGLSNQPQHFGDGTRLSIL.

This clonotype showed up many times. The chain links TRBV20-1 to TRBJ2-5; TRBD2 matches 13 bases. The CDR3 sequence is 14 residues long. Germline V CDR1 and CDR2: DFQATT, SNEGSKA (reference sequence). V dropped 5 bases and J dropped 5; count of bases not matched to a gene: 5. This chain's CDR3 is CSAPLLAGGETQYF. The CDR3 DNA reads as TGCAGTGCTCCTCTACTAGCGGGAGGGGAGACCCAGTACTTC.